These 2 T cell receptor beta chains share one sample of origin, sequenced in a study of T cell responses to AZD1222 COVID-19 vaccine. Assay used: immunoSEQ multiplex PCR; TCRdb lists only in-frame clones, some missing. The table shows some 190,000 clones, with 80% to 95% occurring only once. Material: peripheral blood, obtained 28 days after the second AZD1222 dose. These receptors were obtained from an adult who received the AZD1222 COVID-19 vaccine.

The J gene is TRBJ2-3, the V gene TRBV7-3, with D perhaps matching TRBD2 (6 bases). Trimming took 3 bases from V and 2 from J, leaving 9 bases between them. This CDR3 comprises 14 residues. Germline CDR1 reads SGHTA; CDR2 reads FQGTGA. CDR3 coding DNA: TGTGCCAGCAGCTTTGGAGGGGACACAGATACGCAGTATTTT. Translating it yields CASSFGGDTDTQYF.

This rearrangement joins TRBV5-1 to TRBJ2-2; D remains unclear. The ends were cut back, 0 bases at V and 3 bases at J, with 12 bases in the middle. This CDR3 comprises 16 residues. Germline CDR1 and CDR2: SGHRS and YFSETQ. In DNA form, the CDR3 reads TGCGCCAGCAGCTTGGATGGGCGGTTTGACACCGGGGAGCTGTTTTTT. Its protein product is CASSLDGRFDTGELFF.